This T cell receptor (beta chain) was sequenced during a study of cytomegalovirus exposure and HLA in healthy donors. Study details: HLA-typed donors contributed 80 million or so unique TCRs, which were held in an early data release. Genotyping of more than 300 donors showed that about 83% belonged to the Caucasian-associated ancestry cluster.

Donors counted as nominally healthy when sampled, yet unrecorded immune exposures were likely. Worth noting for this clone: Its antigen is not identified.

Study observations and caveats: Both high specificity and high sensitivity reportedly marked the classifier's diagnosis of cytomegalovirus status.

Researchers ran the PCR with 60 Vbeta and 13 Jbeta primers. Measured with immunoSEQ multiplex PCR; TCRdb has only the in-frame clones, and not every one. This table has roughly 150,000 clones, around 80% appearing once. The CDR3 length is 16 residues. The germline V gene has CDR1 GTSNPN and CDR2 SVGIG (reference sequence). Trimming removed 2 bases from V and 0 bases from J; junction bases left unmatched: 5. The V call is TRBV30, the J call TRBJ1-1, with 11 bases fitting TRBD1. This TCR was sampled from a boy younger than 10 in good health and CMV-seronegative. Sequencing input: PBMCs. The CDR3 protein is CAWSRWDRGMNTEAFF. The CDR3 region has the DNA TGTGCCTGGAGTAGATGGGACAGGGGGATGAACACTGAAGCTTTCTTT.